This TCR beta chain was sequenced for a study of T cells after yellow fever vaccination. The CDR3 runs to 16 residues. Germline V gene lookup returns CDR1 DFQATT and CDR2 SNEGSKA (reference sequence). For this clonotype: Its target is not known. An end of the junction does not agree with germline; a read error may underlie this.

The authors made TCR cDNA by 5'RACE template switching, adding a universal primer site and UMIs. Via MiXCR, TCRdb re-called the 5' RACE reads, giving one row per CDR3 protein. The table lists around 600,000 distinct CDR3 sequences, around an eighth of them singletons. Study observations and caveats: FACS-sorted repertoires could contain abundant clonotypes contaminating from the bulk population.

The rearrangement uses TRBV20-1 and TRBJ2-3; 9 bases align to TRBD2. This receptor was identified in a man younger than 45 who received the YFV17D yellow fever vaccine. The sequenced sample was PBMCs, obtained on the day of the yellow fever booster vaccination. The CDR3 DNA sequence: TGCTGTGCTAGAATCGGACTAGCGTCCTTCACAGATACGCAGTATTTT. It codes for CCARIGLASFTDTQYF.